Each of the 21 T cell receptor beta chains below was sequenced from the same sample in a study of blood T cell repertoires in COVID-19. Generated by immunoSEQ multiplex PCR, the TCRdb table keeps only in-frame clones and is missing some. The profile covers roughly 250,000 clones, with about 80% appearing a single time and approximately 1.9% taken by the ten largest. The source material was peripheral blood. Every receptor here comes from a woman at least 80 years old with acute or convalescent COVID-19.

The V gene is TRBV6-2 or TRBV6-3, the J gene TRBJ2-1, with 8 bases that match TRBD2. The CDR3 runs to 19 residues. The germline gives CDR1 MNHEY, CDR2 SVGEGT. Germline trimming cut 6 bases from V and 5 bases from J; bases unmatched to any gene: 21. CDR3 coding DNA: TGTGCCAGCAGCCCTTACCCCACAACGACTAGCGTAATAGACAATGAGCAGTTCTTC. This codes for CASSPYPTTTSVIDNEQFF.

The chain combines TRBV19 with TRBJ1-1; no firm D call. With 3 bases removed from V and 3 bases from J, the gap between germline ends came to 14 bases. The CDR3 extends over 15 amino acids. Germline loops: CDR1 LNHDA, CDR2 SQIVND (reference sequence). The CDR3 coding sequence is TGTGCCAGTAGTATGTCCGGTTTGGGAGACACTGAAGCTTTCTTT. This gives the protein CASSMSGLGDTEAFF.

The V gene is TRBV19, the J gene TRBJ1-2; D unclear. The CDR3 extends over 13 amino acids. The germline V gene has CDR1 LNHDA and CDR2 SQIVND (reference sequence). V was pared by 5 bases and J by 4 bases, with 11 bases between. The DNA of the CDR3 is TGTGCCAGTAGTCCCCGCGCTTTCTATGGCTACACCTTC. It translates to CASSPRAFYGYTF. Variable domain in full (rest from reference TRBV19 and TRBJ1-2): DGGITQSPKYLFRKEGQNVTLSCEQNLNHDAMYWYRQDPGQGLRLIYYSQIVNDFQKGDIAEGYSVSREKKESFPLTVTSAQKNPTAFYLCASSPRAFYGYTFGSGTRLTVV.

This chain links TRBV2 with TRBJ2-5; 10 bases line up with TRBD1. CDR3 length equals 14 residues. Trimming removed 7 bases from V and 5 bases from J; junction bases left unmatched: 7. Germline CDR1 reads SNHLY; CDR2 reads FYNNEI. The CDR3 DNA sequence: TGTGCCAGCAAAAGCGGGACAGGGGTGGAGACCCAGTACTTC. Residues: CASKSGTGVETQYF.

This clone was seen once. This chain links TRBV10-3 with TRBJ2-3; D might be TRBD1 (6 bases). Germline loops: CDR1 ENHRY, CDR2 SYGVKD. The germline V and J ends were trimmed by 10 bases and 1 base, with 18 bases remaining between them. CDR3 size: 15 residues. The CDR3 DNA sequence: TGTGCCACCCTACCGGCAACAGGGCGCACAGATACGCAGTATTTT. It codes for CATLPATGRTDTQYF.

This clone came up a few times. This chain uses TRBV7-9 with TRBJ1-6; no clear D. This CDR3 contains 18 residues. The ends were cut back, 5 bases at V and 0 bases at J, with 17 bases in the middle. Germline CDR1 reads SEHNR; CDR2 reads FQNEAQ (reference sequence). The CDR3 sequence: CASSDPPGLSSYNSPLHF. In DNA, the CDR3 is TGTGCCAGCAGCGACCCCCCAGGCCTGAGCTCCTATAATTCACCCCTCCACTTT.

This chain joins TRBV5-5 and TRBJ2-1; 10 nucleotides agree with TRBD2. J lost 4 bases, V lost 6 bases, and 7 bases had no gene match. Germline loops: CDR1 SGHKS, CDR2 YYEKEE (reference sequence). The length of the CDR3 is 15 residues. DNA for the CDR3: TGTGCCAGCAACAACCAGCGGGGGGGATACAATGAGCAGTTCTTC. Translated: CASNNQRGGYNEQFF.

This chain links TRBV9 with TRBJ2-1; TRBD2 matches at 7 bases. CDR3 length: 15 amino acids. Germline-derived CDR1 and CDR2 are SGDLS and YYNGEE. With V trimmed by 2 bases and J by 8 bases, 10 bases remained unmatched. The CDR3 sequence: CASSVGSAGDHEQFF. The CDR3 nucleotides are TGTGCCAGCAGCGTGGGCTCGGCGGGAGATCATGAGCAGTTCTTC.

This clone has only one observation. This chain connects TRBV7-9 to TRBJ1-2; 7 nucleotides agree with TRBD1. Germline lookup yields CDR1 SEHNR and CDR2 FQNEAQ (reference sequence). The V gene end was trimmed by 0 bases and the J gene end by 6 bases; junction bases not matched to a gene: 1. The CDR3 covers 13 residues. The CDR3 spells CASSLATGDGYTF. The CDR3 bases are TGTGCCAGCAGCTTAGCCACAGGGGATGGCTACACCTTC. The full variable domain, its missing parts supplied by reference TRBV7-9 and TRBJ1-2, is DTGVSQNPRHKITKRGQNVTFRCDPISEHNRLYWYRQTLGQGPEFLTYFQNEAQLEKSRLLSDRFSAERPKGSFSTLEIQRTEQGDSAMYLCASSLATGDGYTFGSGTRLTVV.

The V call is TRBV30, the J call TRBJ2-1; the D is unclear. The CDR3 spans 11 residues. Per germline, CDR1 GTSNPN and CDR2 SVGIG (reference sequence). The V gene lost 1 base and the J gene lost 5 bases, with 3 bases spanning the gap. CDR3 in DNA: TGTGCCTGGAGTGCCGACAATGAGCAGTTCTTC. Residues: CAWSADNEQFF. The full variable domain, rest sourced from reference TRBV30 and TRBJ2-1, is SQTIHQWPATLVQPVGSPLSLECTVEGTSNPNLYWYRQAAGRGLQLLFYSVGIGQISSEVPQNLSASRPQDRQFILSSKKLLLSDSGFYLCAWSADNEQFFGPGTRLTVL.

This clone appeared a few times. V usage is TRBV19 and J usage is TRBJ2-1; D might be TRBD1 (5 bases). Trimming took off 1 base at V and 2 bases at J, with 18 bases between the two ends. This CDR3 spans 18 amino acids. Germline V gene lookup returns CDR1 LNHDA and CDR2 SQIVND (reference sequence). As DNA, the CDR3 is TGTGCCAGTAGTATAGCCCCAGTGGTACCAGGGCCCTACAATGAGCAGTTCTTC. As protein: CASSIAPVVPGPYNEQFF.

The J gene is TRBJ1-3, the V gene TRBV2; D might be TRBD1 (6 bases). The length of the CDR3 is 15 residues. The germline V gene has CDR1 SNHLY and CDR2 FYNNEI. Trimming stripped 7 bases from V and 4 bases from J, with 17 bases between. This CDR3 reads CASTPGGAGGNTIYF. As DNA, the CDR3 is TGTGCCAGCACACCTGGGGGGGCTGGAGGAAACACCATATATTTT.

The CDR3: CASSLTGFGTEAFF. As DNA, the CDR3 is TGTGCCAGCAGCTTGACAGGGTTCGGAACTGAAGCTTTCTTT. The rearrangement joins TRBV7-8 to TRBJ1-1, with 7 bases fitting TRBD1. There are 14 residues in the CDR3. J was trimmed by 5 bases and V by 3 bases; bases with no gene match: 6. Germline values: CDR1 SGHVS, CDR2 FQNEAQ.

This clone was detected only once. J is TRBJ2-1 and V is TRBV5-1; 9 bases match TRBD2. The CDR3 extends over 14 amino acids. In germline, CDR1 is SGHRS, CDR2 YFSETQ. V lost 2 bases, J lost 4 bases, and 1 base stayed unmatched. DNA of the CDR3: TGCGCCAGCAGCTTAACTAGCGGGTACAATGAGCAGTTCTTC. Translating it yields CASSLTSGYNEQFF.

This chain links TRBV3-1 (or the pseudogene TRBV3-2) with TRBJ1-1; no clear D. Trimming stripped 4 bases from V and 1 base from J, with 10 bases between. CDR1 is LGHDT and CDR2 is YNNKEL in the germline V gene (reference sequence). CDR3 length: 14 residues. DNA of the CDR3: TGTGCCAGCAGCCTACAGCCAGGGAACACTGAAGCTTTCTTT. This translates into CASSLQPGNTEAFF.

V and J are TRBV5-4 and TRBJ1-6; 7 bases align to TRBD1. CDR3 length equals 14 residues. Germline trimming cut 5 bases from V and 4 bases from J; bases unmatched to any gene: 3. Germline V lookup: CDR1 SGHNT, CDR2 YYREEE (reference sequence). Here the CDR3 DNA reads TGTGCCAGCAGTTTGACAGGGTATAATTCACCCCTCCACTTT. The encoded protein is CASSLTGYNSPLHF.

The chain is built from TRBV2 and TRBJ1-2; D is uncertain. The CDR3 has 14 residues. V lost 1 base to trimming and J lost 4 bases, with 10 bases between them. Germline V gives CDR1 SNHLY, CDR2 FYNNEI. The CDR3 DNA sequence: TGTGCCAGCAGTGAAGAGCAAGGGAGCTATGGCTACACCTTC. This codes for CASSEEQGSYGYTF.

The V call is TRBV5-1, the J call TRBJ2-5; perhaps TRBD1 as D (6 bases). The ends were cut back, 1 base at V and 2 bases at J, with 9 bases in the middle. The CDR3 is 14 residues long. Germline-derived CDR1 and CDR2 are SGHRS and YFSETQ. DNA of the CDR3: TGCGCCAGCAGCTTGCGGGACACTCAAGAGACCCAGTACTTC. Its protein is CASSLRDTQETQYF.

This clone has just one count. The chain employs TRBV18 and TRBJ1-2; tentatively, D is TRBD1 (5 bases). This CDR3 has 16 residues. Germline loops: CDR1 KGHSH, CDR2 LQKENI. With 3 bases removed from V and 4 bases from J, the gap between germline ends came to 18 bases. The CDR3 coding sequence is TGTGCCAGCTCACCCGTCGACGACAGAGGTTTCTATGGCTACACCTTC. Translation gives CASSPVDDRGFYGYTF.

This clone was found a few times. This chain uses TRBV2 with TRBJ1-2; 9 nucleotides agree with TRBD1. This CDR3 is 14 amino acids long. V lost 5 bases to trimming and J lost 2 bases; unmatched junction nucleotides: 3. Germline values: CDR1 SNHLY, CDR2 FYNNEI. The CDR3 DNA reads as TGTGCCAGCAGTTCCGGGACAGGGAACTATGGCTACACCTTC. It translates to CASSSGTGNYGYTF.

V usage is TRBV3-1 (or the pseudogene TRBV3-2) and J usage is TRBJ2-3, with TRBD2 identical over 11 bases. Losses at the gene ends were 2 bases for V and 0 bases for J; bases not matched to a gene: 10. CDR3 size: 19 residues. CDR1 and CDR2 from the germline V gene are LGHDT and YNNKEL (reference sequence). This chain's CDR3 is CASSQLAGGTETSTDTQYF. The CDR3 coding sequence is TGTGCCAGCAGCCAACTAGCGGGGGGCACGGAAACTAGCACAGATACGCAGTATTTT.